This TCR beta chain was sequenced in a study of shared clonotypes between healthy human individuals. Study as a whole: Per donor, three plates held CD4 naive cells, three held CD4 memory, two held CD8 naive and one held CD8 memory. Broader study findings: Blood was the sole source, and tissue repertoires probably differ. As a rule, naive subsets had a larger estimated richness than memory subsets.

Comments on this clone: The target antigen is unknown.

There are 14 residues in the CDR3. V was pared by 5 bases and J by 6 bases, with 16 bases between. Germline V gives CDR1 LGHNA, CDR2 YNFKEQ. Method: immunoSEQ multiplex PCR; TCRdb's copy keeps in-frame clones and lacks some. The sample has more than 850,000 clones, 78% seen once. Sequencing was done on a sample of memory CD4+ T cells from PBMCs. The subset denotes: CD45RA-negative fraction. The chain has TRBV4-2 and TRBJ1-1; D perhaps matches TRBD1 (5 bases). This TCR was recovered from a young man in good health. Some clones in this sample may be carry-over from other donors' samples. The CDR3 protein is CASSKGGGVPEAFF. The CDR3 bases are TGTGCCAGCAGCAAAGGTGGAGGGGTCCCTGAAGCTTTCTTT.